This TCR beta chain was observed in a study of memory CD4+ T cells and cytomegalovirus serostatus. Overall study results and limits: Of 150 to 200 reported CMV TCRbeta sequences, roughly 70 were found in memory CD4+ repertoires.

Single viable CD3+CD4+CD8-CD45RO+ cells were sorted as the memory CD4+ T cells. Judged by abundance, this clone is medium-sized (0.01 to 0.1%). Its antigen is undetermined. The V end was cut by 6 bases, the J end by 0 bases, with 12 bases between. Germline CDR1 reads MNHEY; CDR2 reads SVGAGI. This CDR3 region has 14 residues. The assay was immunoSEQ multiplex PCR, and TCRdb's table has in-frame clones only and misses some. There are around 53,000 clones in the sample; around 83% occur only once, and less than 2.5% lies in the top ten. The genes are TRBV6-5 and TRBJ2-7; no definite D call. The specimen was memory CD4+ T cells from blood. This receptor was obtained from an adult in good health and CMV-seropositive. CDR3: CASRPSFSSYEQYF. The CDR3 DNA reads as TGTGCCAGCAGGCCTTCCTTCAGCTCCTACGAGCAGTACTTC.